The 27 T cell receptor beta chains reported below all come from one sample, sequenced in a study of regulatory T cells in long-lasting Graves disease. To make TCR beta libraries, researchers used iRepertoire HTBI primers and Arm-PCR of CDR3 regions. TCRdb ran MiXCR on the multiplex PCR reads and lists one entry per CDR3 protein. The sample lists a few hundred thousand distinct CDR3 sequences, less than 25% occurring once. Time point given: persistent/refractory GD, antithyroid drugs over 5 years with positive TRAb. Isolated PBMC RNA provided the starting material for the TCR library. Sequencing was performed on peripheral blood mononuclear cells (PBMCs), taken when the disease was refractory, from a patient treated with antithyroid drugs. These TCRs come from a female donor with Graves disease.

In this sample, this clonotype turned up a few times. The chain joins TRBV24-1 to TRBJ1-2; D not certain. V was trimmed by 2 bases and J by 2 bases, leaving 8 bases between them. This CDR3 is 14 amino acids long. CDR1 and CDR2 from the germline V gene are KGHDR and SFDVKD. Written as DNA, the CDR3 is TGTGCCACCAGTGATTCGGGCGGCAACTATGGCTACACCTTC. Translated: CATSDSGGNYGYTF.

Only a few counts were recorded for this clonotype. This chain joins TRBV6-1 and TRBJ1-3; unclear D gene. V was cut by 3 bases and J by 0 bases, with 9 bases left in between. The CDR3 consists of 15 residues. The V gene's germline CDR1 is MNHNS and CDR2 SASEGT. The CDR3 spells CASSEAWSSGNTIYF. The CDR3 coding sequence is TGTGCCAGCAGTGAGGCCTGGAGCTCTGGAAACACCATATATTTT.

This clonotype has a handful of counts. This rearrangement joins TRBV7-2 to TRBJ1-5; no clear D gene. Between the trimmed V and J ends, which lost 1 base and 8 bases, there was a span of 6 bases. The CDR3 has 12 amino acids. Per germline, CDR1 SGHTA and CDR2 FQGNSA. The CDR3 protein is CASSLGAEPQHF. The CDR3 nucleotides read TGTGCCAGCAGCTTAGGGGCAGAGCCCCAGCATTTT.

This clonotype was seen ten or more times. The rearrangement joins TRBV15 to TRBJ1-6; D is unclear. Per germline, CDR1 LNHNV and CDR2 YYDKDF (reference sequence). The CDR3 totals 13 residues. Trimming left V 7 bases short and J 7 bases short, with 11 bases between. CDR3 nucleotides: TGTGCCACCAATGACGAGGGAAATTCACCCCTCCACTTT. Protein: CATNDEGNSPLHF.

This clonotype appeared many times. The chain combines TRBV28 with TRBJ2-4; possible D gene TRBD1, 6 bases. The germline V gene has CDR1 MDHEN and CDR2 SYDVKM. The CDR3 runs 16 residues. Trimming removed 7 bases from V and 3 bases from J, with 19 bases in between. This chain's CDR3 is CASTRTGLSGKNIQYF. As DNA, the CDR3 is TGTGCCAGCACACGAACAGGGCTTTCAGGCAAAAACATTCAGTACTTC.

For this clonotype: Relative to the germline gene, one junction end is altered; a read error may explain this. V usage is TRBV5-1 and J usage is TRBJ1-1; D gene uncertain. Germline-derived CDR1 and CDR2 are SGHRS and YFSETQ. The CDR3 runs to 16 residues. Here the CDR3 reads CASRPSGLMKNTEALF. DNA for the CDR3: TGCGCCAGCAGACCAAGTGGGTTGATGAAGAACACTGAAGCTCTCTTT.

This clonotype occurred many times. The rearrangement joins TRBV12-3 or TRBV12-4 to TRBJ2-5; D call uncertain. V was clipped by 3 bases and J by 6 bases, with 8 bases between them. The length of the CDR3 is 12 residues. In DNA form, the CDR3 reads TGTGCCAGCAGTTTGCTGCGCCAGACCCAGTACTTC. Translation gives CASSLLRQTQYF.

This clonotype was detected ten times or more. V is TRBV6-5 and J is TRBJ1-5; unclear D gene. Germline V gives CDR1 MNHEY, CDR2 SVGAGI. The CDR3 length is 15 residues. Trimming removed 2 bases at V and 0 bases at J, with 8 bases between. The CDR3 coding sequence is TGTGCCAGCAGTTACCCGGGCCGTAGCAATCAGCCCCAGCATTTT. Residues: CASSYPGRSNQPQHF.

There are many counts of this clonotype. The chain joins TRBV28 to TRBJ2-5; D is undetermined. The CDR3 sequence is 12 residues long. From germline, CDR1 is MDHEN and CDR2 SYDVKM. V lost 2 bases, J lost 4 bases, and 5 bases lay in between. CDR3 coding DNA: TGTGCCAGCAGTTTAAAGCGAGAGACCCAGTACTTC. It codes for CASSLKRETQYF. The whole variable domain, filled in from reference TRBV28 and TRBJ2-5, reads DVKVTQSSRYLVKRTGEKVFLECVQDMDHENMFWYRQDPGLGLRLIYFSYDVKMKEKGDIPEGYSVSREKKERFSLILESASTNQTSMYLCASSLKRETQYFGPGTRLLVL.

This clonotype was observed many times. The V call is TRBV24-1, the J call TRBJ2-7, with 7 bases that match TRBD1. V was clipped by 3 bases and J by 3 bases; unmatched bases: 4. The CDR3 covers 14 residues. Germline CDR1 and CDR2: KGHDR and SFDVKD. The CDR3 protein is CATSDTRDSYEQYF. The CDR3 DNA follows: TGTGCCACCAGTGATACTCGGGACAGCTACGAGCAGTACTTC.

The chain joins TRBV28 to TRBJ2-3, with 8 bases identical to TRBD1. The CDR3 is 15 residues long. V lost 2 bases to trimming and J lost 1 base; unmatched junction nucleotides: 2. CDR1 MDHEN and CDR2 SYDVKM come from the germline V gene. The CDR3 sequence: CASSLGGQGTDTQYF. CDR3 coding DNA: TGTGCCAGCAGTTTAGGGGGACAGGGCACAGATACGCAGTATTTT.

The table lists this clonotype with a few counts. The V and J genes are TRBV20-1 and TRBJ2-7; 8 nucleotides line up with TRBD2. This CDR3 is 16 amino acids long. J was trimmed by 3 bases and V by 3 bases; bases with no gene match: 13. Germline V CDR1 and CDR2: DFQATT, SNEGSKA (reference sequence). Here the CDR3 DNA reads TGCAGTGCTAGCCCTACTCTAGCGGGTACCATCTACGAGCAGTACTTC. Translated, it gives CSASPTLAGTIYEQYF.

This clonotype was seen ten or more times. The chain uses TRBV5-1 and TRBJ2-7; D unresolved. Germline-derived CDR1 and CDR2 are SGHRS and YFSETQ. CDR3 length equals 13 residues. Trimming removed 4 bases at V and 6 bases at J, with 14 bases between. The CDR3 nucleotides read TGCGCCAGCAGCATGACTTGGACGGCCGAGCAGTACTTC. This translates into CASSMTWTAEQYF.

This clonotype was counted at least ten times. This chain links TRBV10-3 with TRBJ1-5, with a possible D match to TRBD1 (5 bases). Per germline, CDR1 ENHRY and CDR2 SYGVKD. Deletions cut 11 bases from V and 3 bases from J, with 14 bases between. This CDR3 has 13 amino acids. The CDR3 region is CAAQGVPNQPQHF. In nucleotides, the CDR3 is TGTGCCGCCCAGGGAGTTCCCAATCAGCCCCAGCATTTT.

This chain connects TRBV20-1 to TRBJ2-1; 12 nucleotides line up with TRBD2. CDR3 length equals 18 residues. Per the germline V gene, CDR1 is DFQATT and CDR2 is SNEGSKA (reference sequence). The V segment lost 3 bases and the J segment 1 base; nucleotides outside the gene matches: 10. The CDR3 protein is CSARGLAGGPGSYNEQFF. DNA of the CDR3: TGCAGTGCTAGGGGTCTAGCGGGAGGGCCGGGTTCCTACAATGAGCAGTTCTTC.

The chain couples TRBV12-3 or TRBV12-4 to TRBJ2-7; D gene ambiguous. The CDR3 covers 12 residues. Trimming took off 3 bases at V and 8 bases at J, with 11 bases between the two ends. The CDR3 loop is CASSFGLPKQYF. For the CDR3, the DNA is TGTGCCAGCAGTTTCGGCCTCCCTAAGCAGTACTTC.

V usage is TRBV25-1 and J usage is TRBJ2-7, with no clear D. CDR3 length: 13 residues. The V end was cut by 2 bases, the J end by 6 bases, with 11 bases between. The germline V gene has CDR1 MGHDK and CDR2 SYGVNS. The CDR3 sequence is CASSEVGMSEQYF. DNA for the CDR3: TGTGCCAGCAGTGAAGTAGGGATGAGCGAGCAGTACTTC.

The chain has TRBV7-9 and TRBJ1-1; 8 nucleotides align to TRBD1. V gave up 1 base and J gave up 0 bases; unmatched junction bases: 7. The germline V gene encodes CDR1 SEHNR and CDR2 FQNEAQ (reference sequence). This CDR3 has 17 amino acids. The chain's CDR3 is CASSLGSGGIVNTEAFF. CDR3 sequence (DNA): TGTGCCAGCAGCTTAGGTTCAGGGGGCATCGTGAACACTGAAGCTTTCTTT.

The chain couples TRBV30 to TRBJ1-1; D gene unclear. The CDR3 runs to 17 residues. V was cut by 0 bases and J by 4 bases, with 21 bases left in between. CDR1 GTSNPN and CDR2 SVGIG come from the germline V gene (reference sequence). The CDR3 loop reads CAWSVHEVTRAGTEAFF. As DNA, the CDR3 is TGTGCCTGGAGTGTCCATGAGGTAACGAGGGCGGGCACTGAAGCTTTCTTT.

The gene calls are TRBV27 and TRBJ1-2; no firm D call. Trimming took off 3 bases at V and 2 bases at J, with 13 bases between the two ends. The germline gives CDR1 MNHEY, CDR2 SMNVEV (reference sequence). The CDR3 is made up of 15 amino acids. The CDR3 DNA is TGTGCCAGCAGTTTCTCGGTTTCATGGAACTATGGCTACACCTTC. It specifies CASSFSVSWNYGYTF.

This chain uses TRBV4-1 with TRBJ1-5; 8 bases line up with TRBD1. Germline CDR1 and CDR2: MGHRA and YSYEKL. The CDR3 is 16 amino acids. V shed 3 bases and J 4 bases; nucleotides not matched to a gene: 8. The CDR3 coding sequence is TGCGCCAGCAGCCAGGAAAGGACAGGGTGGAATCAGCCCCAGCATTTT. Its protein product is CASSQERTGWNQPQHF.

The V and J genes are TRBV6-9 and TRBJ2-7, with D tentatively TRBD2 (6 bases). V was pared by 3 bases and J by 5 bases, with 17 bases between. The CDR3 spans 15 residues. Looked up from germline, CDR1 is MNHGY and CDR2 is SVAAGI. The CDR3 region has the DNA TGTGCCAGCAGTTACGACGCGGGACCTATCGACGAGCAGTACTTC. Translation gives CASSYDAGPIDEQYF.

A few counts support this clonotype. The rearrangement uses TRBV6-2 or TRBV6-3 and TRBJ1-2; D is uncertain. The germline CDR1 and CDR2 sequences are MNHEY and SVGEGT. The V end lost 5 bases, the J end lost 3 bases, and 16 bases lay between the germline ends. CDR3 length: 15 amino acids. CDR3 sequence (DNA): TGTGCCAGCAGTGAAGCTCCGGACGGCTACTATGGCTACACCTTC. It yields the protein CASSEAPDGYYGYTF.

This clonotype was observed at least ten times. The chain has TRBV12-3 or TRBV12-4 and TRBJ1-6; D call uncertain. V lost 3 bases and J lost 6, with 12 bases in between. The CDR3 is 15 residues long. The chain's CDR3 is CASSLGGNLNSPLHF. CDR3 nucleotides: TGTGCCAGCAGTTTGGGAGGGAACCTTAATTCACCCCTCCACTTT.

There are a few counts of this clonotype. The gene calls are TRBV7-9 and TRBJ2-1, with a tentative D call TRBD1 (6 bases). V gave up 5 bases and J gave up 7 bases, with 18 bases separating them. The CDR3 extends over 15 amino acids. Germline CDR1 SEHNR, CDR2 FQNEAQ (reference sequence). The DNA of the CDR3 is TGTGCCAGCAGCCGACAACAGGGACCATGGAATGAGCAGTTCTTC. Protein product: CASSRQQGPWNEQFF.

Many counts were recorded for this clonotype. The chain is built from TRBV5-6 and TRBJ1-2, with D possibly matching TRBD1 (5 bases). Germline V gene data show CDR1 as SGHDT and CDR2 as YYEEEE. This CDR3 is built from 14 residues. V was trimmed by 0 bases and J by 1 base, leaving 7 bases between them. The CDR3: CASSLGTLNYGYTF. CDR3 DNA sequence: TGTGCCAGCAGCTTGGGGACACTTAACTATGGCTACACCTTC.

This clonotype occurred a few times. The V gene is TRBV6-4, the J gene TRBJ1-6, with no clear D. V lost 4 bases and J lost 9, with 4 bases in between. This CDR3 is built from 11 residues. The germline V gene has CDR1 MRHNA and CDR2 SNTAGT. In DNA form, the CDR3 reads TGTGCCAGCAGTGGTGGTTCACCCCTCCACTTT. It encodes CASSGGSPLHF.